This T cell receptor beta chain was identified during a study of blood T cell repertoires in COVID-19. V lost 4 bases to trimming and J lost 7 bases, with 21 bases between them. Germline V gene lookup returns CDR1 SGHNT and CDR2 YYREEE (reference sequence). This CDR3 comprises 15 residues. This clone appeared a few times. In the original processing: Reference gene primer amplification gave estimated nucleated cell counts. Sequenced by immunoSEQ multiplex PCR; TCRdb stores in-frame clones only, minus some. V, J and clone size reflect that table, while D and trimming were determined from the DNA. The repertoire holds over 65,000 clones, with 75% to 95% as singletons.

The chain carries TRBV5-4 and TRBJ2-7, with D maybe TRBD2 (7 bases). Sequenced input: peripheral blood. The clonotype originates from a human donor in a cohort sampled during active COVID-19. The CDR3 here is CASSTGGGQGLEQYF. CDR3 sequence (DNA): TGTGCCAGCAGCACTGGGGGGGGCCAGGGTCTGGAGCAGTACTTC.